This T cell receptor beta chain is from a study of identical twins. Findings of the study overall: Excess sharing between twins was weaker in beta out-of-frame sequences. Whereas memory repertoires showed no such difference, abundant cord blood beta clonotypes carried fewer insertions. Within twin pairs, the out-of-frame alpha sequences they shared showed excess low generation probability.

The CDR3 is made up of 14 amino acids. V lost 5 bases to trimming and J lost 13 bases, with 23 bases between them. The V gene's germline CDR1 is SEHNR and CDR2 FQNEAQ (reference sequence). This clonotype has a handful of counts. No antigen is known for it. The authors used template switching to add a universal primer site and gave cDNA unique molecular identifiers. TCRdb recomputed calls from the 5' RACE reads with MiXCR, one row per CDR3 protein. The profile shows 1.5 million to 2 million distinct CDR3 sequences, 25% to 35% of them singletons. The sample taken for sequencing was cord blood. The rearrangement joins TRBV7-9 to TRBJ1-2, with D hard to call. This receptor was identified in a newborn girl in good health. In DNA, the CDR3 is TGTGCCAGCAGCCCCCCGTGGCTACGGACGGAGACCACCTTC. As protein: CASSPPWLRTETTF.